This TCR beta chain was captured by sequencing in a study of shared clonotypes between healthy human individuals. Study-level results: Non-shared clonotypes were found to have lower generation probabilities than the clonotypes that were shared by all four of the sorted-subset donors. Memory subsets generally showed lower estimated richness than naive subsets. Clonotype sharing among donors was expected to depend on sequencing depth. In this cohort, only blood was sampled, and tissue repertoires likely differ.

This CDR3 has 16 amino acids. The V segment lost 3 bases and the J segment 4 bases; nucleotides outside the gene matches: 9. Germline V gene sequence: CDR1 MNHEY, CDR2 SMNVEV (reference sequence). In the naive CD8 group, cells lacked CD45RO and were positively selected for CCR7, so terminally differentiated effector memory CD45RA+ cells were left out. Repertoires were generated with immunoSEQ multiplex PCR, while TCRdb's copy carries only in-frame clones and drops some. The profile covers around 2,100,000 clones, with about 94% appearing a single time and around 1.2% taken by the ten largest. With respect to this clone: The antigen is unknown.

This chain joins TRBV27 and TRBJ2-3; 8 nucleotides align to TRBD1. Sequenced sample: naive CD8+ T cells sorted from blood. The receptor was isolated from a man younger than 35 in good health. CDR3 region: CASSLSWTGWADTQYF. In nucleotides, the CDR3 is TGTGCCAGCAGTTTGAGCTGGACAGGGTGGGCAGATACGCAGTATTTT.